The clone carrying this T cell receptor beta chain turned up a few times. This CDR3 is 15 amino acids long. Looked up from germline, CDR1 is LGHNA and CDR2 is YNFKEQ. V lost 6 bases to trimming and J lost 0 bases, with 11 bases between them. Treatment meaning: oral pan-JAK inhibitor, 5-10 mg twice daily. The data are from a study of CD8+ T cells in alopecia areata. Extraction of RNA preceded its reverse transcription into cDNA, which served as the sequencing template. The repertoire was sequenced with immunoSEQ multiplex PCR; TCRdb's copy has only in-frame clones and lacks some. Seen here are 200,000 to 250,000 clones, 40% to 45% observed once, and the top ten hold about 2.6%.

This receptor was identified in a human donor with alopecia areata. The genes are TRBV4-2 and TRBJ2-2; tentatively, D is TRBD1 (6 bases). Here the sequenced sample was CD4+ T cells sorted from blood, taken at approximately week 36, from a patient treated with tofacitinib. In DNA form, the CDR3 reads TGTGCCAGCAGACACGGACAGTCGAACACCGGGGAGCTGTTTTTT. This codes for CASRHGQSNTGELFF.